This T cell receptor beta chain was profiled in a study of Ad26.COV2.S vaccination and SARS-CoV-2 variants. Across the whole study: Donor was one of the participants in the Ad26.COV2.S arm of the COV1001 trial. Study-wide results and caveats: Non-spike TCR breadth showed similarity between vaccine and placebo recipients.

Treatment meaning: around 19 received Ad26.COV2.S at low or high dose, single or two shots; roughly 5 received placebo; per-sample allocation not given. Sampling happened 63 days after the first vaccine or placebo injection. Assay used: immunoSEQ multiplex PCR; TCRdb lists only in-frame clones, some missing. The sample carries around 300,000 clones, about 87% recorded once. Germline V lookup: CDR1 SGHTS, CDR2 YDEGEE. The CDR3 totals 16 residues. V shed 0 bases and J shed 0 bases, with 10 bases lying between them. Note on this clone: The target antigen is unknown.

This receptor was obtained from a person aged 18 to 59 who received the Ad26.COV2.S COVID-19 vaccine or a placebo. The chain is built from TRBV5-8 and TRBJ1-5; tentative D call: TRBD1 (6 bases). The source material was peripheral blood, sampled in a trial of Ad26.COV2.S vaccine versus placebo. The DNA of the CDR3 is TGTGCCAGCAGCTTGGGACAGGCCTATAGCAATCAGCCCCAGCATTTT. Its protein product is CASSLGQAYSNQPQHF.